This TCR beta chain was captured by sequencing in a study of CD4 T cells in relation to SARS-CoV-2 and coronaviruses. Study at large: The restricting HLA molecule for shared crossreactive spike epitopes was mapped.

As concerns this clone: Its antigen is currently unknown.

Assay used: immunoSEQ multiplex PCR; TCRdb lists only in-frame clones, some missing. The data show some 28,000 clones, with 70% to 80% seen just once and 20% to 25% held by the top ten. Unexposed donor CD4+ T cells date from 2011-2018, before the COVID-19 pandemic. After ten to eleven days of culture, CD4+ T cells were isolated. With 10 bases clipped from V and 6 bases from J, the junction kept 5 bases outside the gene matches. CDR3 length equals 13 residues. CDR1 and CDR2 from the germline V gene are LNHDA and SQIVND (reference sequence). The chain has TRBV19 and TRBJ1-5; 11 bases align to TRBD1. The sequenced sample was CD4+ T cells from PBMCs, cultured in vitro. This clonotype originated in a human donor in good health. The CDR3 sequence: CATWGQGVQPQHF. In DNA form, the CDR3 reads TGTGCCACCTGGGGACAGGGGGTTCAGCCCCAGCATTTT.